This TCR beta chain was recorded in a study of technical replicates of blood from a few donors. The V segment lost 3 bases and the J segment 3 bases; nucleotides outside the gene matches: 11. Germline V gene sequence: CDR1 SGDLS, CDR2 YYNGEE. CDR3 size: 17 residues. TCRdb's table, derived via immunoSEQ multiplex PCR, lists solely in-frame clones and lacks some. The table has around 100,000 clones, about 95% seen once. V gene TRBV9 combines with J gene TRBJ2-3; 9 bases line up with TRBD1. This TCR was sampled from a human donor in good health. Sequencing was done on a sample of T cells isolated from PBMCs. CDR3 in DNA: TGTGCCAGCAGCGACGCCTTGGGACAGGGTAGTACAGATACGCAGTATTTT. Translating gives CASSDALGQGSTDTQYF.